These T cell receptor beta chains were read from a single sample in a study of CD8 T cells in Susac syndrome. TCRdb re-analysed the immunoSEQ multiplex PCR reads in MiXCR, keeping a single row per CDR3 protein. Among about 83,000 distinct CDR3 sequences listed, more than 85% were seen once. The sample consisted of CD8+ T cells from PBMCs. These receptors were taken from a human donor with Susac syndrome. Both conserved end residues are part of each CDR3.

TRBV27 13 CASTPVGGREQYF
TRBV29-1 13 CSACYRDRPEAFF
TRBV24-1 13 CATSTSDHYGYTF
TRBV5-1 16 CASSLASPGGLDEQYF
TRBV9 15 CASSVGLADEETQYF
TRBV6-6 14 CASRAGAAYNEQFF
TRBV27 14 CASSAGGPYNEQFF
TRBV7-9 16 CASSSTHPGRGYEQYF
TRBV20-1 16 CSARPRTIANTGELFF
TRBV28 11 CASSGPNEQFF
TRBV30 12 CAWSENTGELFF
TRBV20-1 17 CSAKGLAGARLSYEQYF
TRBV4-1 14 CASSHPQGDHEQYF
TRBV27 14 CASRTGTSGIEQYF
TRBV13 15 CASSSGLAGPGEQFF
TRBV5-1 15 CASSLEGQVYNEQFF
TRBV6-5 14 CASTQRTRLGELFF
TRBV27 14 CASSPAGGAYEQYF
TRBV29-1 16 CSVEDRGDLGKNIQYF
TRBV30 11 CAWSEVNEQYF
TRBV19 11 CASSTRDEQYF
TRBV6-5 15 CASSYGGTGGNEQFF